This TCR beta chain was identified during a study of T cells after posttransplantation cyclophosphamide. Study results and limitations: Skin or GI-infiltrating T cells shared few TRB sequences with blood.

The V gene lost 0 bases and the J gene lost 7 bases, with 19 bases spanning the gap. Germline loops: CDR1 GTSNPN, CDR2 SVGIG (reference sequence). The CDR3 has 15 residues. This clone was found a few times. As yet, its antigen is unknown. The assay was immunoSEQ multiplex PCR, and TCRdb's table has in-frame clones only and misses some. The data list under 30,000 clones, none observed once; 2.7% falls to the top ten. The chain employs TRBV30 and TRBJ2-7; perhaps TRBD2 as D (5 bases). This TCR derives from a woman aged 60 to 75 in good health, CMV-negative, and a related stem cell transplant donor. The sample was PBMCs. The CDR3 DNA reads TGTGCCTGGAGTGTAGGACTGGCGGTGGGTACAGAGCAGTACTTC. It encodes CAWSVGLAVGTEQYF.